The TCR beta chain described here comes from a study of shared clonotypes between healthy human individuals. Each sample came from a Caucasian adult donor living in Nashville, Tennessee. Germline V gene data show CDR1 as SGHAT and CDR2 as FQNNGV. Trimming removed 0 bases from V and 4 bases from J, with 13 bases in between. The CDR3 is made up of 15 amino acids. General observations from the study: A generally larger estimated richness was seen in naive subsets than in memory subsets. The study found lower generation probabilities in non-shared clonotypes than in those shared by all four donors.

Produced via immunoSEQ multiplex PCR; TCRdb's table is partial and in-frame only. The table has hundreds of thousands of clones, around 78% seen once. On this clone itself: Its antigen is undetermined.

This clonotype was obtained from a woman in her thirties in good health. V gene TRBV11-2 combines with J gene TRBJ2-7, with D possibly matching TRBD1 (6 bases). The sample consisted of memory CD4+ T cells sorted from blood. Subset: CD45RA-negative fraction. The CDR3 nucleotides are TGTGCCAGCAGCTTAGAAACAGGGACCGTTTACGAGCAGTACTTC. Its protein is CASSLETGTVYEQYF.